Below are 31 T cell receptor beta chains sequenced from a single sample in a study of blood T cell repertoires in COVID-19. Using immunoSEQ multiplex PCR, the repertoire was profiled, and TCRdb retains in-frame clones only, with some absent. This table has fewer than 50,000 clones, about 70% appearing once. The specimen sequenced was peripheral blood. The receptors come from an elderly man with acute or convalescent COVID-19.

The rearrangement links TRBV28 to TRBJ1-5, with 7 bases fitting TRBD1. CDR3 length equals 17 residues. The trim removed 4 bases at V and 3 bases at J, leaving 12 bases unmatched. Germline CDR1 reads MDHEN; CDR2 reads SYDVKM. The CDR3 here is CASSSSKTGNLNQPQHF. CDR3 sequence (DNA): TGTGCCAGCAGTTCCTCAAAGACAGGGAACCTCAATCAGCCCCAGCATTTT.

This sequence joins TRBV6-6 and TRBJ1-5, with D unclear. Trimming stripped 0 bases from V and 9 bases from J, with 12 bases between. Germline V lookup: CDR1 MNHNY, CDR2 SVGAGI (reference sequence). This CDR3 is built from 14 residues. CDR3 sequence reads: CASSYSRAGGPQHF. The CDR3 DNA reads as TGTGCCAGCAGTTACTCCCGGGCCGGAGGGCCCCAGCATTTT.

The chain employs TRBV28 and TRBJ2-6; the match to TRBD2 covers 9 bases. In germline, CDR1 is MDHEN, CDR2 SYDVKM. The CDR3 sequence is 17 residues long. J lost 1 base, V lost 3 bases, and 4 bases had no gene match. CDR3 sequence (DNA): TGTGCCAGCAGTTTTAGCGGGAGAGGATCTGGGGCCAACGTCCTGACTTTC. This encodes CASSFSGRGSGANVLTF.

This clone was seen only a few times. The rearrangement joins TRBV4-2 to TRBJ2-5; 10 bases agree with TRBD2. J gave up 4 bases and V 0 bases, and 2 bases lay outside the gene matches. CDR3 size: 15 residues. Germline CDR1 is LGHNA and CDR2 is YNFKEQ. The CDR3 region has the DNA TGTGCCAGCAGCCAAGATCCTAGCGGGAGAGAGACCCAGTACTTC. This codes for CASSQDPSGRETQYF.

The chain is built from TRBV7-2 and TRBJ2-7, with 11 bases identical to TRBD1. V dropped 4 bases and J dropped 4; count of bases not matched to a gene: 3. This CDR3 is 14 amino acids long. Germline CDR1 SGHTA, CDR2 FQGNSA. The CDR3 sequence: CASSSDRGRYEQYF. The DNA for the CDR3 is TGTGCCAGCAGCTCGGACAGGGGGCGGTACGAGCAGTACTTC.

The V gene is TRBV5-4, the J gene TRBJ2-5; possibly TRBD2 for D (6 bases). Germline values: CDR1 SGHNT, CDR2 YYREEE (reference sequence). The CDR3 runs to 16 residues. The ends were cut back, 4 bases at V and 4 bases at J, with 20 bases in the middle. The CDR3 loop reads CASSPGSQASGETQYF. The CDR3 bases are TGTGCCAGCAGCCCCGGGAGCCAGGCAAGCGGAGAGACCCAGTACTTC.

The chain is built from TRBV6-2 or TRBV6-3 and TRBJ1-4, with D possibly being TRBD1 (6 bases). The V end was cut by 4 bases, the J end by 3 bases, with 12 bases between. Germline values: CDR1 MNHEY, CDR2 SVGEGT. This CDR3 spans 15 amino acids. DNA for the CDR3: TGTGCCAGCAGTTCCAGGGGATTGCCTAATGAAAAACTGTTTTTT. This gives the protein CASSSRGLPNEKLFF.

This rearrangement joins TRBV19 to TRBJ2-3; perhaps TRBD2 as D (5 bases). The V end lost 6 bases, the J end lost 0 bases, and 10 bases lay between the germline ends. The CDR3 loop spans 14 amino acids. Germline CDR1 is LNHDA and CDR2 is SQIVND (reference sequence). CDR3 amino acids: CASSLKRSTDTQYF. The CDR3 nucleotides are TGTGCCAGTAGCCTAAAGCGGAGCACAGATACGCAGTATTTT.

There are a few counts of this clone. Here the CDR3 reads CAIRGGLTYEQYF. CDR3 nucleotides: TGTGCCATCAGGGGAGGACTAACCTACGAGCAGTACTTC. The chain uses TRBV10-3 and TRBJ2-7, with D maybe TRBD2 (6 bases). The germline V gene encodes CDR1 ENHRY and CDR2 SYGVKD. The V and J ends lost 6 bases and 2 bases respectively, with 11 bases between them. The CDR3 runs to 13 residues.

This chain connects TRBV30 to TRBJ1-5; D call uncertain. Trimming left V 1 base short and J 9 bases short, with 13 bases between. From germline, CDR1 is GTSNPN and CDR2 SVGIG (reference sequence). This CDR3 has 13 amino acids. CDR3 sequence (DNA): TGTGCCTGGAGTGCCGGGGATTCCGGGCCCCAGCATTTT. Translating gives CAWSAGDSGPQHF.

The chain combines TRBV4-2 with TRBJ2-1; 7 nucleotides line up with TRBD1. The CDR3 consists of 13 residues. V trimming: 3 bases; J trimming: 9 bases; junction bases outside the gene matches: 5. Per the germline V gene, CDR1 is LGHNA and CDR2 is YNFKEQ. CDR3 DNA: TGTGCCAGCAGCCAGAGACAGGGTAGTGAGCAGTTCTTC. Amino acid sequence: CASSQRQGSEQFF.

J is TRBJ2-4 and V is TRBV3-1 (or the pseudogene TRBV3-2), with 10 positions matching TRBD1. This CDR3 has 16 amino acids. The germline gives CDR1 LGHDT, CDR2 YNNKEL (reference sequence). Germline trimming cut 1 base from V and 3 bases from J; bases unmatched to any gene: 3. As DNA, the CDR3 is TGTGCCAGCAGCCAAGTCGGGACAGGGGACAAAAACATTCAGTACTTC. Translation gives CASSQVGTGDKNIQYF.

This chain joins TRBV5-4 and TRBJ2-3; TRBD2 aligns across 7 bases. Germline trimming cut 0 bases from V and 2 bases from J; bases unmatched to any gene: 3. The germline V gene encodes CDR1 SGHNT and CDR2 YYREEE (reference sequence). The CDR3 is made up of 15 amino acids. The CDR3, as DNA: TGTGCCAGCAGCTTGGGGGGGGGTTCCACAGATACGCAGTATTTT. Its protein is CASSLGGGSTDTQYF.

This chain uses TRBV5-1 with TRBJ1-1; D is undetermined. This CDR3 is 13 amino acids long. The V gene lost 4 bases and the J gene lost 0 bases, with 7 bases spanning the gap. Germline CDR1 SGHRS, CDR2 YFSETQ. CDR3 sequence (DNA): TGCGCCAGCAGCAACAACCTGAACACTGAAGCTTTCTTT. Translated, it gives CASSNNLNTEAFF. The entire variable domain, with the rest obtained from reference TRBV5-1 and TRBJ1-1, is as follows: KAGVTQTPRYLIKTRGQQVTLSCSPISGHRSVSWYQQTPGQGLQFLFEYFSETQRNKGNFPGRFSGRQFSNSRSEMNVSTLELGDSALYLCASSNNLNTEAFFGQGTRLTVV.

V gene TRBV5-1 combines with J gene TRBJ2-1; D perhaps matches TRBD2 (5 bases). Germline CDR1 is SGHRS and CDR2 is YFSETQ. This CDR3 has 14 amino acids. Trimming cost V 1 base and J 8 bases, with 13 bases left between them. The CDR3 loop reads CASSLPSSSDEQFF. In DNA form, the CDR3 reads TGCGCCAGCAGCTTGCCATCTAGCTCGGATGAGCAGTTCTTC.

As to this clone: The junction differs from germline at one of its ends, possibly a read error. J is TRBJ1-5 and V is TRBV6-4; 7 nucleotides align to TRBD1. Germline V CDR1 and CDR2: MRHNA, SNTAGT. This CDR3 is 15 amino acids long. This CDR3 reads CAKKPQRGGNQPQHF. CDR3 DNA: TGTGCCAAGAAGCCCCAAAGAGGGGGCAACCAGCCCCAGCATTTT.

As regards this clone: This specimen includes other DNA sequences encoding the same CDR3. This sequence joins TRBV15 and TRBJ2-1, with 8 bases fitting TRBD2. The CDR3 totals 15 residues. V was pared by 3 bases and J by 3 bases, with 4 bases of the junction left unmatched. Germline assignment: CDR1 LNHNV and CDR2 YYDKDF (reference sequence). Here the CDR3 DNA reads TGTGCCACCAGCAGGTCGAGCGGGAGCTACAATGAGCAGTTCTTC. Translating gives CATSRSSGSYNEQFF. Together with reference TRBV15 and TRBJ2-1, the CDR3 gives the full variable domain: DAMVIQNPRYQVTQFGKPVTLSCSQTLNHNVMYWYQQKSSQAPKLLFHYYDKDFNNEADTPDNFQSRRPNTSFCFLDIRSPGLGDTAMYLCATSRSSGSYNEQFFGPGTRLTVL.

This clone was observed many times. The CDR3 DNA follows: TGTGCCAGCAGTTACAATTCGGGAGAGGAGTACGAGCAGTACTTC. Translation gives CASSYNSGEEYEQYF. This sequence joins TRBV6-5 and TRBJ2-7, with TRBD2 as a possible D gene (6 bases). V was trimmed by 2 bases and J by 4 bases, leaving 15 bases between them. The CDR3 sequence is 15 residues long. CDR1 and CDR2 (germline): MNHEY, SVGAGI.

This clone has at least ten counts. The genes are TRBV5-4 and TRBJ2-1, with 13 bases identical to TRBD2. This CDR3 contains 17 residues. V trimming: 0 bases; J trimming: 7 bases; junction bases outside the gene matches: 7. In germline, CDR1 is SGHNT, CDR2 YYREEE (reference sequence). The CDR3 spells CASSLDFTTSGRNEQFF. CDR3 nucleotide sequence: TGTGCCAGCAGCTTGGATTTTACGACTAGCGGGAGGAATGAGCAGTTCTTC.

CDR3 nucleotide sequence: TGTGCCAGCAGCCCGACAGGGGCGCCGGTATCTGAAGCTTTCTTT. It translates to CASSPTGAPVSEAFF. The rearrangement uses TRBV7-9 and TRBJ1-1; 8 bases fit TRBD1. Losses at the gene ends were 5 bases for V and 6 bases for J; bases not matched to a gene: 11. This CDR3 is 15 amino acids long. From germline, CDR1 is SEHNR and CDR2 FQNEAQ (reference sequence).

The chain has TRBV19 and TRBJ2-1; D call uncertain. V gave up 5 bases and J gave up 0 bases, with 14 bases separating them. Germline V gene lookup returns CDR1 LNHDA and CDR2 SQIVND (reference sequence). The CDR3 extends over 16 amino acids. For the CDR3, the DNA is TGTGCCAGTAGTCCCTTAAAACGGAGCTCCTACAATGAGCAGTTCTTC. Its translation: CASSPLKRSSYNEQFF. The full variable domain, rest sourced from reference TRBV19 and TRBJ2-1, is DGGITQSPKYLFRKEGQNVTLSCEQNLNHDAMYWYRQDPGQGLRLIYYSQIVNDFQKGDIAEGYSVSREKKESFPLTVTSAQKNPTAFYLCASSPLKRSSYNEQFFGPGTRLTVL.

The rearrangement joins TRBV15 to TRBJ1-6; the D gene is possibly TRBD1 (6 bases). This CDR3 region has 14 residues. CDR1 is LNHNV and CDR2 is YYDKDF in the germline V gene (reference sequence). Deletions cut 3 bases from V and 10 bases from J, with 13 bases between. DNA of the CDR3: TGTGCCACCAGCAGGTACGGACAGTCCTCACCCCTCCACTTT. As protein: CATSRYGQSSPLHF.

V usage is TRBV19 and J usage is TRBJ2-2, with a possible D match to TRBD1 (6 bases). The V and J ends lost 4 bases and 3 bases respectively, with 12 bases between them. The CDR3 covers 15 residues. Germline V gene lookup returns CDR1 LNHDA and CDR2 SQIVND (reference sequence). The CDR3 coding sequence is TGTGCCAGTAGTACCGGGACACTTTACACCGGGGAGCTGTTTTTT. Translation gives CASSTGTLYTGELFF.

The CDR3 sequence: CASSQEGLFEGRNTDTQYF. CDR3 nucleotide sequence: TGTGCCAGCAGCCAAGAAGGACTTTTTGAGGGAAGGAACACAGATACGCAGTATTTT. This rearrangement joins TRBV3-1 (or the pseudogene TRBV3-2) to TRBJ2-3; weak D call: TRBD2 (5 bases). With 0 bases removed from V and 2 bases from J, the gap between germline ends came to 21 bases. Germline CDR1 LGHDT, CDR2 YNNKEL (reference sequence). The CDR3 spans 19 residues.

This clone was counted between two and nine times. This chain joins TRBV11-1 and TRBJ1-1; 9 nucleotides match TRBD1. From germline, CDR1 is SGHAT and CDR2 FQDESV (reference sequence). The V and J ends lost 1 base and 7 bases, in that order; junction bases with no gene match: 4. The CDR3 sequence is 14 residues long. The CDR3 spells CASSLEGTGFEAFF. For the CDR3, the DNA is TGTGCCAGCAGCTTAGAAGGGACAGGGTTTGAAGCTTTCTTT.

The chain is built from TRBV14 and TRBJ2-7; 7 bases align to TRBD2. This CDR3 is 19 amino acids long. Trimming removed 1 base from V and 5 bases from J; junction bases left unmatched: 20. Germline-derived CDR1 and CDR2 are SGHDN and FVKESK. CDR3 bases: TGTGCCAGCAGCCAAGCTCCGAGCGGGAACCCCTTAAATCGGCACGAGCAGTACTTC. It codes for CASSQAPSGNPLNRHEQYF.

This chain connects TRBV5-5 to TRBJ1-4; no reliable D call. V was cut by 6 bases and J by 5 bases, with 11 bases left in between. The CDR3 is 13 residues long. In germline, CDR1 is SGHKS, CDR2 YYEKEE (reference sequence). The CDR3 DNA reads as TGTGCCAGCACCACTTCTGAGAATGAAAAACTGTTTTTT. This gives the protein CASTTSENEKLFF.

The chain carries TRBV6-5 and TRBJ2-3; D is possibly TRBD2 (6 bases). V lost 2 bases and J 6 bases, leaving 12 bases between the germline ends. Germline V lookup: CDR1 MNHEY, CDR2 SVGAGI. The CDR3 contains 14 residues. The CDR3 nucleotides are TGTGCCAGCAGTTACGGTAGGAGGGTGGATACGCAGTATTTT. Amino acid sequence: CASSYGRRVDTQYF.

The chain links TRBV10-1 to TRBJ1-5; 12 bases line up with TRBD1. V shed 2 bases and J 5 bases; nucleotides not matched to a gene: 10. This CDR3 has 18 residues. Germline assignment: CDR1 WNHNN and CDR2 SYGVQD (reference sequence). The CDR3 DNA follows: TGCGCCAGCAGTGAGAGGGGGGACAGGGGGCGCGCGGATCAGCCCCAGCATTTT. Protein: CASSERGDRGRADQPQHF.

This clone has more than one count but fewer than ten. V usage is TRBV3-1 (or the pseudogene TRBV3-2) and J usage is TRBJ1-6, with 9 bases fitting TRBD1. CDR3 length equals 15 residues. J lost 9 bases, V lost 5 bases, and 8 bases had no gene match. Germline V gene lookup returns CDR1 LGHDT and CDR2 YNNKEL (reference sequence). CDR3 region: CASSAQGQGGSPLHF. The CDR3 nucleotides are TGTGCCAGCAGCGCTCAGGGACAGGGTGGTTCACCCCTCCACTTT.

V usage is TRBV5-8 and J usage is TRBJ2-6, with TRBD2 as a possible D gene (6 bases). Trimming took off 0 bases at V and 0 bases at J, with 7 bases between the two ends. The CDR3 is 16 amino acids. The V gene's germline CDR1 is SGHTS and CDR2 YDEGEE. The CDR3 nucleotides read TGTGCCAGCAGCTTGGTCGGGAGCTCTGGGGCCAACGTCCTGACTTTC. This gives the protein CASSLVGSSGANVLTF.